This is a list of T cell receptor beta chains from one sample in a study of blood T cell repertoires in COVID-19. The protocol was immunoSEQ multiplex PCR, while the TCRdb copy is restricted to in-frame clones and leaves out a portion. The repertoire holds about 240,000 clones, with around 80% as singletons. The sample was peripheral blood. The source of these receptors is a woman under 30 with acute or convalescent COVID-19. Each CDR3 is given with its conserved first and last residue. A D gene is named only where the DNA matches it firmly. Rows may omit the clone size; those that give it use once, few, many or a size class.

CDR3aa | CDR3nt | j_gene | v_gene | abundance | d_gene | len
CASSGGFGELFF | TGTGCCAGCAGCGGAGGATTCGGGGAGCTGTTTTTT | TRBJ2-2 | TRBV7-2 | . | . | 12
CASSRDYEQYF | TGTGCCAGCAGTCGAGACTACGAGCAGTACTTC | TRBJ2-7 | TRBV3-1/TRBV3-2 | . | . | 11
CASSHGQGNGYTF | TGTGCCAGCAGCCACGGACAGGGGAATGGCTACACCTTC | TRBJ1-2 | TRBV7-2 | . | TRBD1 | 13
CASSRSIGGELFF | TGTGCCAGCAGTCGCTCTATCGGCGGGGAGCTGTTTTTT | TRBJ2-2 | TRBV27 | . | . | 13
CASSGVGVWNSPLHF | TGTGCCAGTTCGGGGGTCGGGGTTTGGAATTCACCCCTCCACTTT | TRBJ1-6 | TRBV28 | . | . | 15
CASSYTTLINSPLHF | TGTGCCAGCAGTTACACCACTTTGATCAATTCACCCCTCCACTTT | TRBJ1-6 | TRBV6-6 | . | . | 15
CASSLEEGLISSGNTIYF | TGTGCCAGCAGCTTAGAGGAGGGACTAATTAGCTCTGGAAACACCATATATTTT | TRBJ1-3 | TRBV11-2 | . | . | 18
CAISDVGTGAGQYF | TGTGCCATCAGTGATGTCGGGACAGGTGCGGGGCAGTACTTC | TRBJ2-7 | TRBV10-3 | . | TRBD1 | 14
CASRGTGRNQPQHF | TGTGCCAGCAGGGGGACAGGGAGAAATCAGCCCCAGCATTTT | TRBJ1-5 | TRBV6-5 | . | TRBD1 | 14
CASSLAVKDTQYF | TGTGCCAGCAGCTTAGCGGTAAAAGATACGCAGTATTTT | TRBJ2-3 | TRBV11-3 | . | . | 13
CASSDSPGVPYEQYF | TGTGCCAGCAGTGATTCTCCAGGGGTTCCCTACGAGCAGTACTTC | TRBJ2-7 | TRBV2 | . | . | 15
CASSQDGTANYGYTF | TGTGCCAGCAGCCAAGACGGGACAGCCAACTATGGCTACACCTTC | TRBJ1-2 | TRBV4-2 | many | TRBD1 | 15
CASSVGSEQFF | TGTGCCAGCAGCGTAGGCAGTGAGCAGTTCTTC | TRBJ2-1 | TRBV9 | . | . | 11
CASRTGPGTPLGYGYTF | TGTGCCAGCAGGACTGGACCCGGGACACCCCTCGGCTATGGCTACACCTTC | TRBJ1-2 | TRBV28 | . | . | 17
CATSSSGIDYGYTF | TGTGCCACCAGTTCCTCAGGAATAGACTATGGCTACACCTTC | TRBJ1-2 | TRBV24-1 | . | . | 14
CASSVGPGGARYEQYF | TGTGCCAGCAGCGTGGGTCCGGGGGGAGCAAGGTACGAGCAGTACTTC | TRBJ2-7 | TRBV9 | . | TRBD2 | 16
CASSFNPKTRTTYEQYF | TGTGCCAGCAGTTTCAACCCAAAGACTCGAACGACCTACGAGCAGTACTTC | TRBJ2-7 | TRBV27 | . | . | 17
CASSQDRGTSGRIQETQYF | TGTGCCAGCAGCCAAGACAGGGGGACTAGCGGACGGATTCAAGAGACCCAGTACTTC | TRBJ2-5 | TRBV3-1/TRBV3-2 | few | TRBD2 | 19
CASSQEAFFGQDSKNIQYF | TGCGCCAGCAGCCAAGAGGCTTTTTTTGGACAGGACTCAAAAAACATTCAGTACTTC | TRBJ2-4 | TRBV4-3 | . | TRBD1 | 19
CASSINGLAGAYEQYF | TGTGCCAGCAGCATAAATGGACTAGCGGGTGCCTACGAGCAGTACTTC | TRBJ2-7 | TRBV7-2 | . | TRBD2 | 16
CASSTRGRETQYF | TGTGCCAGCAGCACCAGGGGGCGAGAGACCCAGTACTTC | TRBJ2-5 | TRBV11-3 | . | TRBD1 | 13
CASRTSGSGNEQFF | TGTGCCAGTAGGACTAGCGGGAGTGGTAATGAGCAGTTCTTC | TRBJ2-1 | TRBV19 | . | TRBD2 | 14
CASSFRLAGLDTQYF | TGTGCCAGCAGCTTTCGACTAGCGGGGCTAGATACGCAGTATTTT | TRBJ2-3 | TRBV7-2 | . | TRBD2 | 15
CAWRGQGATPGANVLTF | TGTGCCTGGAGGGGACAGGGGGCGACCCCTGGGGCCAACGTCCTGACTTTC | TRBJ2-6 | TRBV30 | few | TRBD1 | 17
CASRNGTVFYSPLHF | TGTGCCAGCAGGAACGGGACAGTCTTCTATTCACCCCTCCACTTT | TRBJ1-6 | TRBV5-4 | . | TRBD1 | 15
CASSQGAGQPQHF | TGTGCCAGCAGCCAAGGGGCAGGGCAGCCCCAGCATTTT | TRBJ1-5 | TRBV7-9 | . | . | 13
CASSYSLGTGKHQPQHF | TGTGCCAGCAGTTACTCTCTCGGGACAGGTAAACATCAGCCCCAGCATTTT | TRBJ1-5 | TRBV6-2/TRBV6-3 | . | TRBD1 | 17